The entry below gives a single T cell receptor (beta chain) sequence along with its context. Its target is not known. The entry originates in a study of beta chain features in type 1 diabetes. Overall study findings and caveats: Shorter TCRB CDR3s, moderately but significantly so, marked every one of the four CD4+ subsets in Type 1 diabetes patients. Lower insertion and higher deletion counts appeared at VDJ junctions in type 1 diabetes patients.

Reverse transcription of all isolated RNA meant that expressed TCRB transcripts were sequenced. TCRdb keeps only in-frame clones here, not all; method: immunoSEQ multiplex PCR. Counted here are under 300,000 clones, approximately 13% occurring once; the ten biggest clones make up almost 0.02%. The receptor comes from a man between 25 and 39 years old with type 1 diabetes. The sample consisted of naive CD4+ T cells from blood.

CDR3 bases: TGTGCCAGCAGCCATGAACGACAGGGGGAAACTGAAGCTTTCTTT. The encoded protein is CASSHERQGETEAFF. This chain connects TRBV9 to TRBJ1-1; 9 positions agree with TRBD1. V lost 4 bases, J lost 5 bases, and 9 bases stayed unmatched. CDR3 length: 15 amino acids. Germline V CDR1 and CDR2: SGDLS, YYNGEE.